This TCR beta chain was sequenced during a study of tumour-infiltrating T cells in Burkitt lymphoma. Study information: Survival, overall and progression-free, tracked with productive clonality.

V gave up 3 bases and J gave up 5 bases; unmatched junction bases: 3. The CDR3 consists of 13 residues. Germline CDR1 SEHNR, CDR2 FQNEAQ (reference sequence). This clone came up a few times. The assay was immunoSEQ multiplex PCR, and TCRdb's table has in-frame clones only and misses some. This sample yields around 45,000 clones, of which less than 35% are seen a single time; 2.9% belongs to the top ten. The clonotype comes from a human donor with Burkitt lymphoma. The sample was tumor tissue. This chain joins TRBV7-9 and TRBJ2-7, with 8 bases aligning to TRBD1. CDR3: CASSLAGGNEQYF. The CDR3 coding sequence is TGTGCCAGCAGCTTGGCAGGGGGCAACGAGCAGTACTTC.